Listed below are T cell receptor beta chains from one sample, sequenced in a study of human T cells and chemical hapten exposure. TCRdb reanalysed the RACE reads using MiXCR and keeps one entry per CDR3 protein. The sample records under 200,000 distinct CDR3 sequences, roughly 26% being singletons. The sample in question was whole blood, obtained in connection with sensitization to the hapten diphenylcyclopropenone (DPC). These receptors were collected from a young woman with alopecia areata. Some clones in this sample may be carry-over from other donors' samples. The CDR3 runs from the conserved cysteine through the conserved F or W. The D gene is left open where the match is weak. Only part of the rows carry a size: once, few, many, or a class if the clone is expanded.

abundance,d_gene,v_gene,j_gene,CDR3nt,CDR3aa
few,NA,TRBV4-3,TRBJ1-2,TGCGCCAGCAGCCAAGATGCCAGGGGTAACTATGGCTACACCTTC,CASSQDARGNYGYTF
few,TRBD1,TRBV6-5,TRBJ2-2,TGTGCCAGCAGTCGGACAGGCGCCACCGGGGAGCTGTTTTTT,CASSRTGATGELFF
few,TRBD1,TRBV4-3,TRBJ2-7,TGCGCCAGCAGCCAGGTGACAGGGTCTGAGCAGTACTTC,CASSQVTGSEQYF
NA,TRBD1,TRBV7-9,TRBJ1-2,TGTGCCAGCAGCCCACACAGGGGGGACTATGGCTACACCTTC,CASSPHRGDYGYTF
NA,TRBD2,TRBV3-1,TRBJ2-1,TGTGCCAGCAGCCACGGACTAGCGTTTGAGCAGTTCTTC,CASSHGLAFEQFF
few,NA,TRBV9,TRBJ1-2,TGTGCCAGCAGCGCAGGCCCCCTTCAGTCATATGGCTACACCTTC,CASSAGPLQSYGYTF
few,NA,TRBV10-3,TRBJ2-2,TGTGCCATCAGTGAGATCGGTATAGAGGAGCTGTTTTTT,CAISEIGIEELFF
many,NA,TRBV18,TRBJ1-6,TGTGCCAGCTCACCTCCGGGGGGATCGAATTCACCCCTCCACTTT,CASSPPGGSNSPLHF
NA,NA,TRBV4-1,TRBJ2-3,TGCGCCAGCAGAGGGGTGGGGGGACGTAGCACAGATACGCAGTATTTT,CASRGVGGRSTDTQYF
NA,NA,TRBV12-3/TRBV12-4,TRBJ2-5,TGTGCCAGCACCGTCGGACTGCTAGAGACCCAGTACTTC,CASTVGLLETQYF
NA,TRBD1,TRBV7-2,TRBJ2-7,TGTGCCAGCAGTGGGCTTTGGGACAGGGAGTACGAGCAGTACTTC,CASSGLWDREYEQYF
few,TRBD2,TRBV20-1,TRBJ2-7,TGCAGTGCTAGTAGGGGACTAAGATCCGAGCAGTACTTC,CSASRGLRSEQYF
NA,NA,TRBV27,TRBJ2-1,TGTGCCAGCAGTTCGCCTATGGGGATCTACAATGAGCAGTTCTTC,CASSSPMGIYNEQFF
few,NA,TRBV20-1,TRBJ2-7,TGCAGTGCTAGGACTCAGGAGTTTCGCTACGAGCAGTACTTC,CSARTQEFRYEQYF
NA,TRBD1,TRBV12-3/TRBV12-4,TRBJ1-1,TGTGCCAGCAGTTTCTCAGGGGGGACTGAAGCTTTCTTT,CASSFSGGTEAFF
many,NA,TRBV12-3/TRBV12-4,TRBJ1-2,TGTGCCAGCAGTTTAGGGACAGCCTCTAAATTCTATGGCTACACCTTC,CASSLGTASKFYGYTF
NA,NA,TRBV2,TRBJ2-7,TGTGCCAGCAGTGAGTCTAGCGTAAAACCGTACGAGCAGTACTTC,CASSESSVKPYEQYF
NA,TRBD2,TRBV12-3/TRBV12-4,TRBJ2-5,TGTGCCAGCAGCCCTAGCGGGGGGTCTCAAGAGACCCAGTACTTC,CASSPSGGSQETQYF
NA,TRBD2,TRBV6-4,TRBJ2-1,TGTGCCAGCAGTGACGTACTAGCGGGGAATAATGAGCAGTTCTTC,CASSDVLAGNNEQFF
NA,NA,TRBV7-2,TRBJ2-7,TGTGCCAGCAGCTTTCCGGGACGGTACGAGCAGTACTTC,CASSFPGRYEQYF
NA,NA,TRBV29-1,TRBJ2-6,TGCAGCGTTGAAGCAGGTTCTGGGGCCAACGTCCTGACTTTC,CSVEAGSGANVLTF
NA,NA,TRBV4-3,TRBJ2-3,TGCGCCAGCAGCCAAGAACCACCCGGGGCGGGAAGGTTGGCAGATACGCAGTATTTT,CASSQEPPGAGRLADTQYF
few,NA,TRBV18,TRBJ2-3,TGTGCCAGCTCTCCAGGCATGGTCGATACGCAGTATTTT,CASSPGMVDTQYF
NA,NA,TRBV7-9,TRBJ2-7,TGTGCCAGCAGCTCAACACGGGGCTTCCCCCTTTACGAGCAGTACTTC,CASSSTRGFPLYEQYF
few,TRBD1,TRBV7-2,TRBJ2-7,TGTGCCAGCAGCTACGCCGGGACAGGGTCCTACGAGCAGTACTTC,CASSYAGTGSYEQYF
few,TRBD1,TRBV5-6,TRBJ1-5,TGTGCCAGCAGCTCCGGGACAGTCTCTCAGCCCCAGCATTTT,CASSSGTVSQPQHF
few,NA,TRBV11-3,TRBJ2-1,TGTGCCAGCAGCTCTTTTCCTAGCAATGAGCAGTTCTTC,CASSSFPSNEQFF
NA,NA,TRBV7-2,TRBJ2-7,TGTGCCAGCAGCTACGCCGGGGCCTACGAGCAGTACTTC,CASSYAGAYEQYF
NA,TRBD1,TRBV25-1,TRBJ2-7,TGTGCCAGCAGTGACCCGGGACAGGGGACAACCTACGAGCAGTACTTC,CASSDPGQGTTYEQYF
NA,NA,TRBV12-3/TRBV12-4,TRBJ1-5,TGTGCCAGCAGCCCTCCAGGGATTCAGCCCCAGCATTTT,CASSPPGIQPQHF
NA,NA,TRBV20-1,TRBJ1-5,TGCAGTGCTAGAGGGCGGGGTGAAGGGCCCCAGCATTTT,CSARGRGEGPQHF
few,NA,TRBV7-2,TRBJ2-2,TGTGCCAGCAGCTTAGTAGGGTACGGGGAGCTGTTTTTT,CASSLVGYGELFF
NA,NA,TRBV6-1,TRBJ1-4,TGTGCCAGCGACAGATCAGTTTCGGCTGAAAAACTGTTTTTT,CASDRSVSAEKLFF
few,NA,TRBV6-6,TRBJ2-1,TGTGCCAGCAGTTACCGGCGGAGCTCCTACAATGAGCAGTTCTTC,CASSYRRSSYNEQFF
few,NA,TRBV11-2,TRBJ2-5,TGTGCCAGCAGTTCACCGGGGAAGCGAGAGACCCAGTACTTC,CASSSPGKRETQYF
few,NA,TRBV5-6,TRBJ1-1,TGTGCCAGCAGCCAACTTACGAAGGGGAACACTGAAGCTTTCTTT,CASSQLTKGNTEAFF
NA,TRBD1,TRBV5-1,TRBJ1-1,TGCGCCAGCAGCTGGAAACCGGGACAGGGCGCGACTGAAGCTTTCTTT,CASSWKPGQGATEAFF